This entry describes one T cell receptor beta chain. What it binds is not known. A much more abundant neighbour one base away suggests this may be a read error. Sample-barcoded 5' priming and a J-beta primer mix drove a second PCR of 7 to 11 cycles. CDR3-containing paired-end reads numbering at least 2.5 million came from each sample. TCRdb called the 5' RACE reads again in MiXCR, with one record for every CDR3 protein. Among 800,000 to 1,000,000 distinct CDR3 sequences listed, roughly 48% were seen once. V gave up 9 bases and J gave up 13 bases, with 18 bases separating them. Germline CDR1 MGHDK, CDR2 SYGVNS. The CDR3 covers 11 residues. The data are from a study of blood T cells in healthy people across ages. Regarding the study as a whole: Significant beta diversity loss was already apparent by age 40, declining roughly linearly.

Each individual donor underwent a draw of ten milliliters of peripheral blood. The TCR originated in a man aged 25 to 40 in good health. The material sequenced was blood. The gene calls are TRBV25-1 and TRBJ2-5; D unclear. The CDR3: CASRLYYEPYF. The CDR3 bases are TGTGCCAGTAGATTATACTACGAGCCGTACTTC.